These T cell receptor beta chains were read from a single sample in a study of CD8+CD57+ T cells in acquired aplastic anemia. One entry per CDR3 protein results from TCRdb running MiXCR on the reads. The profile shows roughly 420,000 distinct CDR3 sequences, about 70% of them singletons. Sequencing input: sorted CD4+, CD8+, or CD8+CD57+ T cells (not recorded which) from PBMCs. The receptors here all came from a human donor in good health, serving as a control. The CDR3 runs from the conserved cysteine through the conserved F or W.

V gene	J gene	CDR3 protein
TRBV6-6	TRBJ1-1	CASSFYQDGGSEAFF
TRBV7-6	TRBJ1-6	CASSLDTGVDSELHF
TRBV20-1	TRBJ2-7	CSAAPGTGVYEQYF
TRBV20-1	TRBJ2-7	CSASLTENEQYF
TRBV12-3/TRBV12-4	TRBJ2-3	CASSFTRGYSTDTQYF
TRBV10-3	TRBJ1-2	CAITDGQAYGYTF
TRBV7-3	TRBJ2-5	CASSPKGDRAQYF
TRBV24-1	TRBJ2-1	CATSDTEHEQFF
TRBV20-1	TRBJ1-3	CSASHTGYENTIYF
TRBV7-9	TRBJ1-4	CASSVDPAYAPLFF
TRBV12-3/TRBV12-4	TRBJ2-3	CASSFQGKDTQYF
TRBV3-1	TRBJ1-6	CASSLGRGVLHF
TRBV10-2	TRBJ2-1	CASSRAEGGRVGNEQFF
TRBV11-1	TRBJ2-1	CASSLARAGVYNEQFF
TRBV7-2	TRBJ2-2	CASSSGVRGVGALFF
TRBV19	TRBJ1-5	CASSIMGPNQPQHF
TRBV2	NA	CASTKGGGANQPQHF
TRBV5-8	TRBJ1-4	CASSSFTGNGEKLFF
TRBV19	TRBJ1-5	CASSSTGQVRNQPQHF
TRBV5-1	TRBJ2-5	CASSLEAAGEETQYF
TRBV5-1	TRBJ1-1	CASSQTGAGHTEAFF
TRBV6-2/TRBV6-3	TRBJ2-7	CASRPLQRAEQYF
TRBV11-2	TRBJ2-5	CASSLIGAGGTQYF
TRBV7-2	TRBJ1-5	CASSSQGGGGGQPQHF
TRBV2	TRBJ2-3	CASSVWDRPGADTQYF
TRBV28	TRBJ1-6	CASSPSRAYNSPLHF
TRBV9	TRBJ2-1	CASSSSADTQYFQFF
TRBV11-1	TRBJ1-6	CASSLRVGGANSPLHF
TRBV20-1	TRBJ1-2	CSARGPRGDYGYTF
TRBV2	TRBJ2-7	CASSADRECRKQYF
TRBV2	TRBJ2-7	CASSEAWASSYEQYF
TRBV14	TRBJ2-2	CASSEERGGAGELFF
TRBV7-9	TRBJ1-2	CASSLDEGHYGYTF
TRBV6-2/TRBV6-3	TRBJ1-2	CASSPRPGGGYTF
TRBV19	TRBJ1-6	CASRNGQGNSPLHF
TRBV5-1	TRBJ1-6	CASSRDRGGGSSLHF
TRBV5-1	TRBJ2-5	CASSLTGETIETQYF
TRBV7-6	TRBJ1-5	CASSLGQGNQPLDF
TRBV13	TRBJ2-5	CASSVRTSSGETQYF
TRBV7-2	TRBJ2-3	CASSPAHSSTDTQYF
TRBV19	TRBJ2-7	CASSVRALGDEQYF
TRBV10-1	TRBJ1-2	CASSESWTDGYTF
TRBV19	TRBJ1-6	CASRGQGANSPLHF
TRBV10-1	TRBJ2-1	CASSDGAEQFF